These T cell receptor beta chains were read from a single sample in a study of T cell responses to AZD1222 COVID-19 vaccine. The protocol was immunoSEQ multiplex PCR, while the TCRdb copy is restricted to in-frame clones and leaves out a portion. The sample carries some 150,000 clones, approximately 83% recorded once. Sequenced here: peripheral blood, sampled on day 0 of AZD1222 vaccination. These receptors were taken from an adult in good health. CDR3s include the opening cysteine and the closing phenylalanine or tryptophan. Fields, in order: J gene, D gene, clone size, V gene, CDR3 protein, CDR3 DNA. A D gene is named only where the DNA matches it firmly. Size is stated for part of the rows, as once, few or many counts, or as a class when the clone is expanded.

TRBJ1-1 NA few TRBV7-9 CASSLRGVEGTEAFF TGTGCCAGCAGCTTAAGAGGGGTGGAAGGGACTGAAGCTTTCTTT
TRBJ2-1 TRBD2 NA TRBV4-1 CASTRLSGGAYEQFF TGCGCCAGCACCCGGCTTAGCGGGGGGGCCTATGAGCAGTTCTTC
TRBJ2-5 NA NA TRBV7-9 CASSQRGAAVLGETQYF TGTGCCAGCAGCCAGAGGGGGGCAGCCGTCCTTGGGGAGACCCAGTACTTC
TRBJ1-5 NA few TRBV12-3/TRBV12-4 CASSPRGGQPQHF TGTGCCAGCAGTCCTCGGGGAGGACAGCCCCAGCATTTT
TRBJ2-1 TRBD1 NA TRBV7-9 CASSLSTGNEQFF TGTGCCAGCAGCTTGTCGACAGGGAATGAGCAGTTCTTC
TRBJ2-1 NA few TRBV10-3 CAISSPARLYNEQFF TGTGCCATCAGCTCTCCAGCGCGCCTCTACAATGAGCAGTTCTTC
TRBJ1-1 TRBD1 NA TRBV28 CASSPIDRDTEAFF TGTGCCAGCAGTCCCATAGACAGGGACACTGAAGCTTTCTTT
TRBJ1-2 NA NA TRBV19 CASSNTQGYGYTF TGTGCCAGTAGTAATACACAAGGATATGGCTACACCTTC
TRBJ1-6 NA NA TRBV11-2 CASSPIKRVRDSPLHF TGTGCCAGCAGCCCTATCAAGAGGGTTCGAGATTCACCCCTCCACTTT
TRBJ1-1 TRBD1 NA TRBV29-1 CSVRTDRTNTEAFF TGCAGCGTCCGGACGGACAGGACCAACACTGAAGCTTTCTTT
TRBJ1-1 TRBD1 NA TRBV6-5 CASSYSTGGSTEAFF TGTGCCAGCAGTTACTCGACAGGGGGAAGCACTGAAGCTTTCTTT
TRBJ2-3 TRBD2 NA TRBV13 CASSLGGGVDTQYF TGTGCCAGCAGCTTAGGCGGGGGGGTAGATACGCAGTATTTT
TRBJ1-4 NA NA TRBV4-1 CASSLGLTGNEKLFF TGCGCCAGCAGCCTGGGCCTGACAGGAAATGAAAAACTGTTTTTT
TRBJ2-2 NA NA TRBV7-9 CASSQSGIGELFF TGTGCCAGCAGCCAAAGCGGAATCGGGGAGCTGTTTTTT
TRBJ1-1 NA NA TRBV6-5 CASGPPGSRDTEAFF TGTGCCAGCGGCCCTCCGGGCTCAAGGGACACTGAAGCTTTCTTT
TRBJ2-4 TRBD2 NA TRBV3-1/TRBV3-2 CASSQVGTSSNIQYF TGTGCCAGCAGCCAGGTGGGGACTAGCTCGAACATTCAGTACTTC
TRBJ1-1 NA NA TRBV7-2 CASSLGLGNTEAFF TGTGCCAGCAGCCTCGGACTGGGGAACACTGAAGCTTTCTTT
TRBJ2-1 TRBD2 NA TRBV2 CASTGLASEQFF TGTGCCAGCACAGGACTAGCGAGTGAGCAGTTCTTC
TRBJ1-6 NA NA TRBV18 CASSPLRDANSPLHF TGTGCCAGCTCACCACTCAGGGACGCTAATTCACCCCTCCACTTT
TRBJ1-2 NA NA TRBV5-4 CASSLRDGGGYTF TGTGCCAGCAGCTTGCGGGACGGCGGGGGCTACACCTTC
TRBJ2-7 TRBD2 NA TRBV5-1 CASSDVSREVSYEQYF TGCGCCAGCAGCGATGTCTCGCGGGAGGTCTCCTACGAGCAGTACTTC
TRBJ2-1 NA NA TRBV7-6 CASSLGSGFYNEQFF TGTGCCAGCAGCTTAGGAAGCGGGTTCTACAATGAGCAGTTCTTC
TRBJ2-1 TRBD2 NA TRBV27 CASSFETSGGASYNEQFF TGTGCCAGCAGTTTTGAGACTAGCGGCGGGGCGTCCTACAATGAGCAGTTCTTC
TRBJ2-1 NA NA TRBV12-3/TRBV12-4 CASSPGVNEQFF TGTGCCAGCAGCCCCGGGGTCAATGAGCAGTTCTTC
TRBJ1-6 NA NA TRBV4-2 CASSQERLSPLHF TGTGCCAGCAGCCAAGAAAGACTTTCGCCCCTCCACTTT
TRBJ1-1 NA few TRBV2 CASSDPAGWTEAFF TGTGCCAGCAGTGATCCGGCAGGGTGGACTGAAGCTTTCTTT
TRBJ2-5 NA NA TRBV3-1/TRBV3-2 CASSHGGETQYF TGTGCCAGCAGCCATGGGGGAGAGACCCAGTACTTC
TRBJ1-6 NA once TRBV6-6 CASSTRRQVLNSPLHF TGTGCCAGCAGTACCCGAAGACAGGTTCTTAATTCACCCCTCCACTTT
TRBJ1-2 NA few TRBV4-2 CASSQIPDLYGGYTF TGTGCCAGCAGCCAAATACCGGACCTCTATGGGGGCTACACCTTC
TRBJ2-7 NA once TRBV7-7 CASSPPRCPDAGQYF TGTGCCAGCAGCCCCCCACGGTGCCCGGACGCAGGGCAGTACTTC
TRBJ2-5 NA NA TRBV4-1 CASSYLATLQETQYF TGCGCCAGCAGCTATTTAGCGACGTTACAAGAGACCCAGTACTTC
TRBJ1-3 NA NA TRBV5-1 CASSLTGFSSGNTIYF TGCGCCAGCAGCTTGACAGGCTTTTCCTCTGGAAACACCATATATTTT
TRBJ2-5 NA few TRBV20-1 CSGGSQETQYF TGCAGTGGGGGAAGCCAAGAGACCCAGTACTTC
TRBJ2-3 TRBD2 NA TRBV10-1 CASSESLAGAPQYF TGCGCCAGCAGTGAGTCGCTAGCGGGGGCTCCCCAGTATTTT
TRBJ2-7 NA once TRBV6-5 CASSNLYEQYF TGTGCCAGCAGTAACCTTTACGAGCAGTACTTC
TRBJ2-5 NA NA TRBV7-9 CASSDQETQYF TGTGCCAGCAGCGACCAAGAGACCCAGTACTTC
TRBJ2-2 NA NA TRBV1 CTSSARLGQGTSGELFF TGCACCAGCAGCGCCCGACTGGGGCAGGGGACGAGCGGGGAGCTGTTTTTT
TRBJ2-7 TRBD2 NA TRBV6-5 CASSYETSGTYEQYF TGTGCCAGCAGTTACGAGACTAGCGGTACCTACGAGCAGTACTTC
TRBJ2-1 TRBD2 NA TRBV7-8 CASSLEGSGGAYEQFF TGTGCCAGCAGCTTAGAGGGAAGCGGGGGGGCATATGAGCAGTTCTTC
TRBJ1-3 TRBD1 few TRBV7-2 CASSFRQGSSGNTIYF TGTGCCAGCAGCTTTCGACAGGGGAGCTCTGGAAACACCATATATTTT
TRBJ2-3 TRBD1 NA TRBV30 CACGRGTDTQYF TGTGCCTGCGGCAGGGGGACAGATACGCAGTATTTT
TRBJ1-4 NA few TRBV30 CAWGTREKLFF TGTGCCTGGGGGACGCGTGAAAAACTGTTTTTT
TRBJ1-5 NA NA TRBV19 CASSTSSGSNQPQHF TGTGCCAGTAGTACCTCGTCGGGGAGCAATCAGCCCCAGCATTTT
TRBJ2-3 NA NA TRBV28 CASSSYRENTQYF TGTGCCAGCAGTTCCTACAGGGAGAATACGCAGTATTTT
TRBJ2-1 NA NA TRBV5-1 CASSLGGSPNEQFF TGCGCCAGCAGCTTGGGGGGGTCTCCAAATGAGCAGTTCTTC
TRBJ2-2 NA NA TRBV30 CAWSRGGELFF TGTGCCTGGAGTCGGGGCGGGGAGCTGTTTTTT
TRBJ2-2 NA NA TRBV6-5 CASSYADRPTGELFF TGTGCCAGCAGTTACGCGGACAGACCCACCGGGGAGCTGTTTTTT
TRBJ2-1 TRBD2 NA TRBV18 CASSRLAGQMDNEQFF TGTGCCAGCTCACGGCTAGCGGGGCAGATGGACAATGAGCAGTTCTTC
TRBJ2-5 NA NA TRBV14 CASSLAAGQETQYF TGTGCCAGCAGCCTCGCCGCCGGTCAAGAGACCCAGTACTTC
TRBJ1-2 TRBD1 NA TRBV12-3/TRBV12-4 CASSSGTGNGYTF TGTGCCAGCAGCTCCGGGACAGGGAATGGCTACACCTTC
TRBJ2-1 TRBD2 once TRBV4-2 CASSQAVAGGRNEQFF TGTGCCAGCAGCCAGGCCGTAGCGGGGGGAAGGAATGAGCAGTTCTTC
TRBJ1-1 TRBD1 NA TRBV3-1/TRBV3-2 CASSHLDRGTEAFF TGTGCCAGCAGCCATCTAGACAGGGGTACTGAAGCTTTCTTT
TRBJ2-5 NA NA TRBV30 CAWSVQEKETQYF TGTGCCTGGAGTGTACAAGAAAAAGAGACCCAGTACTTC
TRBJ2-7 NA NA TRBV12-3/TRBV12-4 CASSFGSYEQYF TGTGCCAGCAGTTTCGGGAGCTACGAGCAGTACTTC
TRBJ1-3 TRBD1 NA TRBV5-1 CASSFGTAGNTIYF TGCGCCAGCAGCTTTGGGACAGCTGGAAACACCATATATTTT